The rows below give T cell receptor beta chains drawn from one sample of a study of blood T cell repertoires in COVID-19. The assay was immunoSEQ multiplex PCR, and TCRdb's table has in-frame clones only and misses some. The sample lists 60,000 to 80,000 clones; roughly 88% were seen once. Sequenced material: peripheral blood. The receptors stem from a human donor in a cohort sampled during active COVID-19. Both conserved end residues are part of each CDR3. D genes are given only for firm matches. Rows give clone size only sometimes, using once, few, many, or a class for an expanded clone.

j_gene,abundance,d_gene,v_gene,CDR3aa,CDR3nt
TRBJ1-1,NA,NA,TRBV19,CASSLSRNTEAFF,TGTGCCAGTAGTTTGAGTCGGAACACTGAAGCTTTCTTT
TRBJ1-3,NA,TRBD1,TRBV7-9,CASRQGASGNTIYF,TGTGCCAGCAGACAGGGGGCGTCTGGAAACACCATATATTTT
TRBJ2-1,NA,TRBD1,TRBV5-4,CASSVPGQGKGEQFF,TGTGCCAGCAGCGTACCGGGACAGGGTAAGGGTGAGCAGTTCTTC
TRBJ2-2,NA,NA,TRBV9,CASSGLADTGELFF,TGTGCCAGCAGCGGACTTGCGGACACCGGGGAGCTGTTTTTT
TRBJ2-7,NA,TRBD1,TRBV6-2/TRBV6-3,CASSWGTASYEQYF,TGTGCCAGCAGTTGGGGGACAGCTTCCTACGAGCAGTACTTC
TRBJ1-1,once,NA,TRBV18,CASSPRDSKKGNTEAFF,TGTGCCAGCTCACCACGGGACTCAAAAAAAGGGAACACTGAAGCTTTCTTT
TRBJ1-1,NA,NA,TRBV20-1,CSASRVAFF,TGCAGTGCTAGTCGGGTAGCTTTCTTT
TRBJ2-7,NA,TRBD1,TRBV27,CASTRTGSRYEQYF,TGTGCCAGTACCCGGACAGGGTCTCGGTACGAGCAGTACTTC
TRBJ2-1,NA,TRBD2,TRBV18,CASSHEPHGGEGEQFF,TGTGCCAGCTCACACGAACCGCACGGGGGGGAAGGGGAGCAGTTCTTC
TRBJ2-3,NA,TRBD2,TRBV7-8,CASSLQAGENTDTQYF,TGTGCCAGCAGCTTACAAGCGGGGGAAAACACAGATACGCAGTATTTT
TRBJ1-2,NA,TRBD1,TRBV6-5,CASSYFLGQGYGYTF,TGTGCCAGCAGTTACTTTTTGGGACAGGGCTATGGCTACACCTTC
TRBJ1-6,NA,NA,TRBV19,CASSLVEAHSPLHF,TGTGCCAGTAGTCTTGTGGAGGCTCATTCACCCCTCCACTTT
TRBJ2-7,NA,NA,TRBV4-1,CASSSTSGTPEQYF,TGCGCCAGCAGCTCGACCTCCGGGACTCCAGAGCAGTACTTC
TRBJ2-7,NA,NA,TRBV5-1,CASSPRDFYYEQYF,TGCGCCAGCAGCCCTCGGGACTTTTACTACGAGCAGTACTTC
TRBJ2-1,NA,NA,TRBV7-9,CASSFRLEYERFF,TGTGCCAGCAGCTTTAGGCTAGAATATGAGCGGTTCTTC
TRBJ2-1,NA,NA,TRBV4-3,CASSQEVQVYEQFF,TGCGCCAGCAGCCAAGAGGTCCAGGTCTATGAGCAGTTCTTC
TRBJ1-5,NA,TRBD1,TRBV30,CAWSAGQGNQPQHF,TGTGCCTGGAGTGCAGGACAGGGTAATCAGCCCCAGCATTTT
TRBJ1-5,NA,TRBD1,TRBV6-6,CASSSGQGPWPQHF,TGTGCCAGCAGCTCGGGACAGGGGCCTTGGCCCCAGCATTTT
TRBJ2-1,NA,NA,TRBV7-3,CASSLYGESLGEQFF,TGTGCCAGCAGCTTATACGGGGAGAGCCTCGGTGAGCAGTTCTTC
TRBJ2-7,few,NA,TRBV11-2,CASSATGGSYEQYF,TGTGCCAGCAGCGCGACCGGGGGTAGCTACGAGCAGTACTTC
TRBJ2-3,NA,TRBD2,TRBV6-2/TRBV6-3,CASSYLAGDSVGFTDTQYF,TGTGCCAGCAGTTACCTAGCGGGAGACTCCGTCGGATTCACAGATACGCAGTATTTT
TRBJ1-1,NA,TRBD1,TRBV6-2/TRBV6-3,CASSYGQGTEAFF,TGTGCCAGCAGTTACGGACAGGGGACTGAAGCTTTCTTT
TRBJ2-1,NA,TRBD2,TRBV9,CASSVTSGSGDEQFF,TGTGCCAGCAGCGTAACTAGCGGGAGTGGCGATGAGCAGTTCTTC
TRBJ2-7,NA,NA,TRBV20-1,CSASRVSGNYEQYF,TGCAGTGCTAGTCGGGTTAGCGGAAACTACGAGCAGTACTTC
TRBJ2-5,NA,NA,TRBV4-1,CASSQEGRAETQYF,TGCGCCAGCAGCCAAGAAGGCAGGGCCGAGACCCAGTACTTC
TRBJ2-7,NA,NA,TRBV5-6,CASSLSYSAYEQYF,TGTGCCAGCAGCTTGTCGTACAGTGCCTACGAGCAATACTTC
TRBJ2-7,NA,NA,TRBV12-3/TRBV12-4,CASSWDVGGQYF,TGTGCCAGCAGTTGGGACGTAGGGGGGCAGTACTTC
TRBJ2-3,NA,TRBD1,TRBV28,CASSLVGQTKDTQYF,TGTGCCAGCAGTTTAGTGGGACAGACTAAAGATACGCAGTATTTT
TRBJ1-1,few,NA,TRBV11-1,CASSLTRNTEAFF,TGTGCCAGCAGCTTAACAAGGAACACTGAAGCTTTCTTT
TRBJ2-1,NA,NA,TRBV30,CAWSFPPTLPEQFF,TGTGCCTGGAGTTTCCCCCCGACTCTTCCTGAGCAGTTCTTC
TRBJ1-4,NA,NA,TRBV4-2,CASSQEGGNEKLFF,TGTGCCAGCAGCCAAGAAGGGGGTAACGAAAAACTGTTTTTT
TRBJ1-1,NA,NA,TRBV19,CASSPYLNTEAFF,TGTGCCAGTAGTCCCTACCTGAACACTGAAGCTTTCTTT
TRBJ1-4,NA,NA,TRBV9,CASSVTDNEKLFF,TGTGCCAGCAGCGTAACAGATAATGAAAAACTGTTTTTT
TRBJ1-3,NA,TRBD1,TRBV2,CASSSGGSGNTIYF,TGTGCCAGCAGCTCAGGGGGCTCTGGAAACACCATATATTTT
TRBJ2-7,NA,TRBD1,TRBV28,CASQGQGRSYEQYF,TGTGCCAGTCAGGGACAGGGTCGGTCCTACGAGCAGTACTTC
TRBJ1-6,NA,NA,TRBV30,CAWMREVRDSPLHF,TGTGCCTGGATGAGAGAAGTCAGGGATTCACCCCTCCACTTT
TRBJ2-2,NA,NA,TRBV4-1,CASSQDLWTGELFF,TGCGCCAGCAGCCAAGATCTATGGACCGGGGAGCTGTTTTTT
TRBJ2-5,NA,NA,TRBV3-1/TRBV3-2,CASSQDSSGETQYF,TGTGCCAGCAGCCAAGATAGTAGCGGAGAGACCCAGTACTTC
TRBJ2-3,NA,NA,TRBV10-1,CASSEAVDTQYF,TGCGCCAGCAGTGAGGCGGTAGATACGCAGTATTTT
TRBJ2-1,NA,NA,TRBV21-1,CASPGGRGSYNEQFF,TGTGCCAGCCCCGGTGGAAGGGGCTCCTACAATGAGCAGTTCTTC
TRBJ2-5,NA,NA,TRBV15,CATTGAYTETQYF,TGTGCCACCACAGGGGCCTATACAGAGACCCAGTACTTC
TRBJ2-7,NA,TRBD1,TRBV10-3,CAISADRGDYEQYF,TGTGCCATCAGCGCGGACAGGGGAGACTACGAGCAGTACTTC
TRBJ1-1,NA,NA,TRBV7-9,CASSSSLPDSEAFF,TGTGCCAGCAGCTCCTCACTACCGGACTCTGAAGCTTTCTTT
TRBJ2-3,NA,TRBD2,TRBV7-6,CASSKTSGGARDTQYF,TGTGCCAGCAGCAAAACCTCGGGGGGGGCCCGAGATACGCAGTATTTT
TRBJ2-7,NA,TRBD1,TRBV7-2,CASSLRQGIYEQYF,TGTGCCAGCAGCTTACGACAGGGAATCTACGAGCAGTACTTC
TRBJ1-2,NA,NA,TRBV4-3,CASSQNSGSGYTF,TGCGCCAGCAGCCAGAATTCAGGGTCCGGCTACACCTTC
TRBJ1-2,NA,TRBD1,TRBV5-1,CASSSDRGRTLYGYTF,TGCGCCAGCAGCTCTGACAGGGGCCGCACTCTATATGGCTACACCTTC
TRBJ2-2,NA,NA,TRBV4-2,CASSQDGRAGGELFF,TGTGCCAGCAGCCAAGACGGCAGGGCCGGCGGGGAGCTGTTTTTT